The sequence of this TCR beta chain was determined in a study of control samples from healthy donors and cancer patients (dated by TCRdb to the early 2020s). Libraries came from the immunoSEQ multiplex PCR assay. Sourced from immuneACCESS, this table was stored by TCRdb with only in-frame sequences that have V and J called. A share of the clones is absent; for the studies checked, an unresolved V gene accounts for under half, and the remainder has no known explanation. This sample gives 90,000 to 110,000 clones in total; under 90% of them show up just once. The leading ten clones occupy less than 15% of the sample. As regards this clone: The antigen it recognizes is unknown. Base qualities are not recorded, but no much larger clone differs from it by a single base.

Sequencing input: blood. The clonotype originates from a woman in her fifties or sixties in good health.

This receptor has the CDR3 CASSQDVGTGHTDTQYF. The DNA sequence follows: TGTGCCAGCAGCCAAGATGTAGGGACAGGGCACACAGATACGCAGTATTTT. The chain couples TRBV14 to TRBJ2-3, and 9 bases in between align with TRBD1. From its cysteine to its phenylalanine, the CDR3 spans 17 amino acids. Only the CDR3 region is kept as DNA, spanning 51 bases read in frame from base 1. Unmatched junction bases come to 6, with V trimmed by 0 bases and J by 2 bases. From a lookup of the germline V gene, CDR1 and CDR2 are SGHDN and FVKESK.